A selection of T cell receptor beta chains follows, all from one sample in a study of long-term antiretroviral therapy in people with HIV. Some clones are missing from TCRdb's copy, which holds only in-frame ones; the method was immunoSEQ multiplex PCR. This sample has 17,000 or so clones; approximately 79% occur once, and the top ten carry less than 10%. Sequencing used unsorted PBMCs, obtained at the start of antiretroviral therapy. These receptor sequences come from a man younger than 45 with HIV. Each CDR3 is given with its conserved first and last residue. D genes are given only for firm matches.

j_call | v_call | d_call | cdr3_aa
TRBJ1-3 | TRBV30 | - | CAWGDIGHTIYF
TRBJ1-1 | TRBV19 | - | CASRQGGVNTEAFF
TRBJ2-2 | TRBV5-1 | TRBD2 | CASSSLWLAGGPSGELFF
TRBJ2-7 | TRBV19 | - | CASSITHSGVEQYF
TRBJ1-2 | TRBV29-1 | - | CSAVFGYGYTF
TRBJ1-1 | TRBV21-1 | - | CASSKAGDGGPGTEAFF
TRBJ2-1 | TRBV14 | TRBD2 | CASSQDLVVAGGYEQFF
TRBJ1-5 | TRBV21-1 | - | CASSKAGKGQPQHF
TRBJ2-2 | TRBV11-3 | - | CALGEHTGELFF
TRBJ2-1 | TRBV2 | TRBD2 | CAILSPFGGGPTSSYNEQFF
TRBJ2-7 | TRBV6-5 | - | CASSYSAGPHEQYF
TRBJ2-2 | TRBV19 | - | CASLQGYGELFF
TRBJ1-4 | TRBV21-1 | - | CASSKVEVPDGEKLFF
TRBJ1-5 | TRBV28 | - | CASSTLFGNYSNQPQHF
TRBJ2-2 | TRBV7-2 | TRBD1 | CASSVPGTGGRGGELFF
TRBJ1-1 | TRBV6-6 | - | CASSPTGGNTEAFF
TRBJ2-3 | TRBV18 | TRBD2 | CASSEASGSADTQYF
TRBJ2-3 | TRBV2 | - | CASSYGSFTDTQYF
TRBJ1-2 | TRBV7-6 | - | CASSPAGNYGYTF
TRBJ2-7 | TRBV14 | - | CASSQGQGAGYEQYF
TRBJ1-4 | TRBV7-9 | TRBD1 | CASSLEGTAVGENNEKLFF
TRBJ2-3 | TRBV18 | - | CASSPIVVGTDTDTQYF
TRBJ2-2 | TRBV4-2 | TRBD2 | CASRGLAGDTGELFF
TRBJ1-1 | TRBV28 | TRBD1 | CASTDLGTGAQERKAFF
TRBJ1-5 | TRBV15 | - | CATSRDQGSPRGNQPQHF
TRBJ1-1 | TRBV29-1 | - | CSVRDNTEAFF
TRBJ1-4 | TRBV4-2 | - | CASSQDGPKTNEKLFF
TRBJ1-1 | TRBV6-6 | - | CASSYVERGGTEAFF
TRBJ2-1 | TRBV6-5 | - | CASSYGRNEQFF
TRBJ2-5 | TRBV7-6 | - | CASSLTSVGETQYF
TRBJ1-2 | TRBV19 | TRBD1 | CASIPDRVANYGYTF
TRBJ2-3 | TRBV27 | - | CASSTFQLGGRADTQYF
TRBJ2-2 | TRBV14 | TRBD2 | CASSPGLAGVWELFF
TRBJ2-1 | TRBV11-2 | TRBD2 | CASSPSGSSYNEQFF
TRBJ2-7 | TRBV29-1 | - | CSVEEQGTGYYEQYF
TRBJ2-5 | TRBV7-9 | - | CASSPRGSAIETQYF
TRBJ2-7 | TRBV7-9 | TRBD2 | CASSLPGLEYEQYF
TRBJ1-2 | TRBV5-5 | - | CASSSKLDSGYGYTF
TRBJ1-3 | TRBV5-6 | - | CASSLAGSPGNTIYF
TRBJ2-5 | TRBV5-1 | TRBD1 | CASSIYRGHETQYF
TRBJ2-7 | TRBV29-1 | TRBD1 | CSVILGTGTYEQYF
TRBJ2-4 | TRBV4-1 | - | CASSQDGQGRGKNIQYF